These 8 T cell receptor beta chains share one sample of origin, sequenced in a study of shared clonotypes between healthy human individuals. Assay used: immunoSEQ multiplex PCR; TCRdb lists only in-frame clones, some missing. This table has a few million clones, under 97% appearing once. Input material: naive CD4+ T cells sorted from blood. The sample's subset: CD45RA+ positively selected. These receptors originate from a young man in good health.

V gene TRBV10-2 combines with J gene TRBJ2-7, with D perhaps TRBD2 (6 bases). Trimming cost V 9 bases and J 1 base, with 13 bases left between them. Germline CDR1 reads WSHSY; CDR2 reads SAAADI. This CDR3 has 13 residues. The CDR3 here is CASSGNPSYEQYF. The CDR3 DNA follows: TGCGCCAGTAGCGGAAACCCGTCCTACGAGCAGTACTTC.

This clone was observed a single time. The rearrangement uses TRBV18 and TRBJ2-6; D is undetermined. This CDR3 has 14 residues. CDR1 is KGHSH and CDR2 is LQKENI in the germline V gene. The germline V and J ends were trimmed by 1 base and 10 bases, with 11 bases remaining between them. The CDR3 coding sequence is TGTGCCAGCTCACCACGAGTCCAGGTTAACGTCCTGACTTTC. Protein: CASSPRVQVNVLTF.

Regarding this clone: At the DNA level, this CDR3 is encoded by other sequences in the same sample as well. The rearrangement joins TRBV6-5 to TRBJ2-1; D is ambiguous. V was pared by 1 base and J by 0 bases, with 7 bases between. The CDR3 has 15 amino acids. Germline CDR1 is MNHEY and CDR2 is SVGAGI. The CDR3: CASSYLGSSYNEQFF. The CDR3 DNA reads TGTGCCAGCAGTTACTTGGGTAGCTCCTACAATGAGCAGTTCTTC.

Concerning this clone: The sample contains more than one DNA sequence encoding this CDR3. The chain carries TRBV5-1 and TRBJ2-1, with D uncertain. The CDR3 is made up of 12 amino acids. Trimming pared 2 bases from V and 7 bases from J, leaving 7 bases between. Germline V gene sequence: CDR1 SGHRS, CDR2 YFSETQ. For the CDR3, the DNA is TGCGCCAGCAGCTTACCTGCGAATGAGCAGTTCTTC. Its translation is CASSLPANEQFF.

The chain is built from TRBV7-9 and TRBJ2-2; D gene ambiguous. The V end lost 8 bases, the J end lost 2 bases, and 9 bases lay between the germline ends. Germline CDR1 SEHNR, CDR2 FQNEAQ (reference sequence). The CDR3 length is 13 residues. CDR3: CASRSSNTGELFF. Here the CDR3 DNA reads TGTGCCAGCCGAAGCAGTAACACCGGGGAGCTGTTTTTT.

The genes are TRBV30 and TRBJ1-4; no clear D gene. This CDR3 is 13 amino acids long. Trimming stripped 4 bases from V and 9 bases from J, with 15 bases between. Germline CDR1 and CDR2: GTSNPN and SVGIG (reference sequence). This chain's CDR3 is CAWKPWPSKKLFF. In DNA form, the CDR3 reads TGTGCCTGGAAACCGTGGCCTTCGAAAAAACTGTTTTTT.

The chain uses TRBV19 and TRBJ2-6; 10 nucleotides align to TRBD1. V was pared by 6 bases and J by 2 bases, with 4 bases of the junction left unmatched. CDR3 size: 16 residues. The germline CDR1 and CDR2 sequences are LNHDA and SQIVND (reference sequence). The CDR3 sequence is CASRDRGYTGANVLTF. The DNA for the CDR3 is TGTGCCAGTAGGGACAGGGGGTATACTGGGGCCAACGTCCTGACTTTC.

Worth noting for this clone: One junction end does not reproduce the germline sequence, and a read error may be involved. V and J are TRBV9 and TRBJ1-2, with 7 bases matching TRBD1. The CDR3 spans 15 residues. Germline V gene data show CDR1 as SGDLS and CDR2 as YYNGEE. The CDR3, as DNA: TGTGCCAGCAGCCAGCGGGACAGTACCTACTATGACTACACCTTC. Its translation: CASSQRDSTYYDYTF.